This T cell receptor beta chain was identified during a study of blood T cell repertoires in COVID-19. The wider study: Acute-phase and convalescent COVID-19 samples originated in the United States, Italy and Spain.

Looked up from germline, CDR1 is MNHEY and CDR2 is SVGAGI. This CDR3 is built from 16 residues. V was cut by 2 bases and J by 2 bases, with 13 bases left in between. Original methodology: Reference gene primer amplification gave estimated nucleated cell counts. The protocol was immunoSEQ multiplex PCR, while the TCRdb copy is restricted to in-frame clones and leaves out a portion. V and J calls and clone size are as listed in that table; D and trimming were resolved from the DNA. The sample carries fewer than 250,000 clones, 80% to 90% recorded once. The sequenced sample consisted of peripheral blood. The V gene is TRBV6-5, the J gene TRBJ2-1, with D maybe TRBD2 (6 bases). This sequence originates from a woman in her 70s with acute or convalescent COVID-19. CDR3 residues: CASSYSGGTAYNEQFF. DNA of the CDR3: TGTGCCAGCAGTTACAGTGGCGGGACTGCCTACAATGAGCAGTTCTTC.